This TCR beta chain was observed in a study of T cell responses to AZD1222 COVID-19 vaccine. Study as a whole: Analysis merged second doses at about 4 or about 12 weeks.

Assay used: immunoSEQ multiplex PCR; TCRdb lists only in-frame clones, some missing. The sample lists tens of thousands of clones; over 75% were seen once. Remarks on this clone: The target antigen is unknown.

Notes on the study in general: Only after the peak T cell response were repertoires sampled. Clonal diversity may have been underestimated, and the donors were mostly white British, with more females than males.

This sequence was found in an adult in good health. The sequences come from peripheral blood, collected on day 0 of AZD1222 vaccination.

The chain's CDR3 is CATRPGGVENTEAFF. In DNA form, the CDR3 reads TGTGCCACCAGGCCCGGAGGGGTTGAGAACACTGAAGCTTTCTTT. J is TRBJ1-1 and V is TRBV24-1; possible D gene TRBD1, 5 bases. V was shortened by 7 bases and J by 1 base, with 15 bases between the two germline ends. Germline CDR1 reads KGHDR; CDR2 reads SFDVKD. The CDR3 loop spans 15 amino acids.